One sample yielded the 3 T cell receptor beta chains listed below, sequenced in a study of spatial heterogeneity in lung cancer. TCRdb recomputed calls from the 5' RACE reads with MiXCR, one row per CDR3 protein. The sample shows 9,500 to 12,000 distinct CDR3 sequences, about 8% of them seen only once. Their cognate antigens are unknown. Whole-study results and caveats: Tumors with more nonsynonymous mutations had more expanded intratumoral alpha and beta TCRs.

Time point given: sample taken at primary tumor resection. Source: lung tumor tissue, taken at surgery. The source is a female donor with early-stage non-small cell lung cancer.

This clonotype was observed at least ten times. This beta chain slipped into a library made for alpha chains as a stray read, so its size is not meaningful. This chain joins TRBV5-1 and TRBJ2-3, with 7 bases that match TRBD1. Germline trimming cut 4 bases from V and 2 bases from J; bases unmatched to any gene: 4. This CDR3 contains 14 residues. Looked up from germline, CDR1 is SGHRS and CDR2 is YFSETQ. As DNA, the CDR3 is TGCGCCAGCAGCCTCGAGGGGGCCACAGATACGCAGTATTTT. Translated, it gives CASSLEGATDTQYF.

Judged by abundance, this clonotype is medium-sized. Little can be read into the size of this beta chain, an off-target read in a library designed for alpha chains. V usage is TRBV20-1 and J usage is TRBJ2-7, with D perhaps matching TRBD2 (6 bases). Deletions cut 5 bases from V and 5 bases from J, with 19 bases between. This CDR3 region has 14 residues. Germline V gives CDR1 DFQATT, CDR2 SNEGSKA (reference sequence). CDR3 nucleotide sequence: TGCAGTGCTGCGCGCGGGGAGGCTCTTAACGAGCAGTACTTC. This translates into CSAARGEALNEQYF.

This clonotype appeared many times. Within a library made for alpha chains, this beta chain is off target, and its count is uninformative. The chain combines TRBV2 with TRBJ2-5, with no clear D. Germline loops: CDR1 SNHLY, CDR2 FYNNEI. The CDR3 spans 11 residues. The V and J ends lost 6 bases and 5 bases respectively, with 7 bases between them. CDR3 region: CASRLSETQYF. CDR3 nucleotide sequence: TGTGCCAGCAGACTAAGTGAGACCCAGTACTTC.